This T cell receptor (beta chain) was identified in a study of technical replicates of blood from a handful of donors. Assay used: immunoSEQ multiplex PCR; TCRdb lists only in-frame clones, some missing. Among roughly 87,000 clones, more than 85% were seen once, and the ten largest hold 0.39%. The V gene's germline CDR1 is MNHNS and CDR2 SASEGT. The V gene end was trimmed by 2 bases and the J gene end by 7 bases; junction bases not matched to a gene: 4. This CDR3 has 14 amino acids. V and J are TRBV6-1 and TRBJ2-2; TRBD2 matches 7 bases. The sequence came from a human donor in good health. The source material was T cells isolated from PBMCs. The CDR3 is CASSEWRENGELFF. The DNA of the CDR3 is TGTGCCAGCAGTGAATGGCGGGAGAACGGGGAGCTGTTTTTT.